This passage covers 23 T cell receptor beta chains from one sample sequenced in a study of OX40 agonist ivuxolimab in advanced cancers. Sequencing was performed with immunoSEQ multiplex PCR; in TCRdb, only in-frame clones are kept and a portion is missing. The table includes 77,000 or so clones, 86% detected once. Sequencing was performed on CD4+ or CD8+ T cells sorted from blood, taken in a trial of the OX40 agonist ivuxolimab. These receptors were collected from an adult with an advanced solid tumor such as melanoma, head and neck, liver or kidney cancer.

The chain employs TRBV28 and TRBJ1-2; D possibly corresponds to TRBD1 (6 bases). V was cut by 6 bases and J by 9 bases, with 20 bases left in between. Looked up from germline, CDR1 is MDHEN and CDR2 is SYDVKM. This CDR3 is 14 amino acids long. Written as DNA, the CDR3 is TGTGCCAGCAGCGCTAGGGGGGGTTTAATAAGCTACACCTTC. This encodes CASSARGGLISYTF.

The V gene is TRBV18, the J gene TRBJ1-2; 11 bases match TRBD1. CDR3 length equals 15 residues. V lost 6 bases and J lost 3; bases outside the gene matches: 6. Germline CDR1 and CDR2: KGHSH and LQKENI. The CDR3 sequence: CASSRTGQGDYGYTF. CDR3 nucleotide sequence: TGTGCCAGCTCCCGGACGGGACAGGGGGACTATGGCTACACCTTC.

The CDR3 sequence is CASKRPKETQYF. CDR3 nucleotides: TGTGCCAGCAAGAGACCGAAAGAGACCCAGTACTTC. The chain has TRBV2 and TRBJ2-5; D is uncertain. The CDR3 has 12 amino acids. In germline, CDR1 is SNHLY, CDR2 FYNNEI. Trimming shortened V by 7 bases and J by 3 bases, and 9 bases separated the two germline ends.

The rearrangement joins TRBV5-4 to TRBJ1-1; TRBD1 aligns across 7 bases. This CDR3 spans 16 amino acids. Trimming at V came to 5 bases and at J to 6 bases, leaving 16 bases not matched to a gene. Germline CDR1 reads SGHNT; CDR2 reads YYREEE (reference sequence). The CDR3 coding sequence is TGTGCCAGCAGTTCCTTTATAGGACAGGCCAGCGCTGAAGCTTTCTTT. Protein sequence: CASSSFIGQASAEAFF.

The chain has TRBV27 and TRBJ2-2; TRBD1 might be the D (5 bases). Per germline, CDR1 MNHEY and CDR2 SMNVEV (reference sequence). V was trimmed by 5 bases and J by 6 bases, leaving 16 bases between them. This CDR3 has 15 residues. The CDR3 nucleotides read TGTGCCAGCAGTCCCCCGGCAGGGAAAGCCGGGGAGCTGTTTTTT. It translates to CASSPPAGKAGELFF.

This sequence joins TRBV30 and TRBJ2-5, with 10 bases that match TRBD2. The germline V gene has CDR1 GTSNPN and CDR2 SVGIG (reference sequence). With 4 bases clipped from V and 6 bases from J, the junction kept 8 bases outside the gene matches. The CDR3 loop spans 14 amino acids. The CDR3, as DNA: TGTGCCTGGAACCGGCTAGCGGGAGTACAGACCCAGTACTTC. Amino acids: CAWNRLAGVQTQYF.

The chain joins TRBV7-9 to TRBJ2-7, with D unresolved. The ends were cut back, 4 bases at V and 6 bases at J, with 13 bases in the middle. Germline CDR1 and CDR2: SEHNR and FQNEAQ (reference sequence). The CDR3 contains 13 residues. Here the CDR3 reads CASSSWVNGEQYF. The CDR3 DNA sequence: TGTGCCAGCAGCTCGTGGGTAAACGGCGAGCAGTACTTC.

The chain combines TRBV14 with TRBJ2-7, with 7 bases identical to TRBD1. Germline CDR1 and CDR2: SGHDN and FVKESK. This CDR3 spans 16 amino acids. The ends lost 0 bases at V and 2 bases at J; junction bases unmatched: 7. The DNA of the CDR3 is TGTGCCAGCAGCCAAGATTACTACAGGGGAACCTACGAGCAGTACTTC. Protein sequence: CASSQDYYRGTYEQYF.

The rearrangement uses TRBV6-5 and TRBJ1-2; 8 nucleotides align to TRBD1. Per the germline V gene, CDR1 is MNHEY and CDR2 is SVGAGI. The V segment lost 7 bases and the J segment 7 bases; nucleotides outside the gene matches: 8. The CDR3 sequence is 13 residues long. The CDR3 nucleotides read TGTGCCAGCATTACAGGGGGGATCTCTGGCTACACCTTC. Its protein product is CASITGGISGYTF.

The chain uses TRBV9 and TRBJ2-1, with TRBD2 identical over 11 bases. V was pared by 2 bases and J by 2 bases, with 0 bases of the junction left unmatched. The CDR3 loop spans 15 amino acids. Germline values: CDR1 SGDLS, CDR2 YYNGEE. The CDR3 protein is CASSVGLAAYNEQFF. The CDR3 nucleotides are TGTGCCAGCAGCGTGGGACTAGCGGCCTACAATGAGCAGTTCTTC.

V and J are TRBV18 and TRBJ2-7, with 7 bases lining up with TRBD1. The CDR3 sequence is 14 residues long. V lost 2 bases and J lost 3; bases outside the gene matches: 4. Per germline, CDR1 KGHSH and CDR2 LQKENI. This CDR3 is CASSPTGTDYEQYF. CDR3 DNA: TGTGCCAGCTCACCAACCGGGACAGACTACGAGCAGTACTTC.

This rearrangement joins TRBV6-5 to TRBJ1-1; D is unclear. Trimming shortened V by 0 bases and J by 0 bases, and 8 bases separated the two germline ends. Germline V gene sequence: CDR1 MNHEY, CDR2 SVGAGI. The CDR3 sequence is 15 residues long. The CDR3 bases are TGTGCCAGCAGTTACTCTCGTTCTATGAACACTGAAGCTTTCTTT. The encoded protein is CASSYSRSMNTEAFF.

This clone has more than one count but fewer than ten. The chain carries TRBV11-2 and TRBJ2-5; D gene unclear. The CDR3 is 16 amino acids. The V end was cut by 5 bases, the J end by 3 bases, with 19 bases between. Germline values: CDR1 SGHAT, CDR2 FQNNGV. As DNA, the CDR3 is TGTGCCAGCAGCCCCAGCAGCTTAGGTCTGAAAGAGACCCAGTACTTC. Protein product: CASSPSSLGLKETQYF.

The CDR3 sequence: CASSLDYPNTGELFF. The CDR3, as DNA: TGTGCCAGCAGCTTAGACTACCCGAACACCGGGGAGCTGTTTTTT. The rearrangement uses TRBV7-6 and TRBJ2-2; D not certain. Germline CDR1 is SGHVS and CDR2 is FNYEAQ. The V end lost 1 base, the J end lost 0 bases, and 6 bases lay between the germline ends. CDR3 size: 15 residues. Full variable domain (missing parts from reference TRBV7-6 and TRBJ2-2): GAGVSQSPRYKVTKRGQDVALRCDPISGHVSLYWYRQALGQGPEFLTYFNYEAQQDKSGLPNDRFSAERPEGSISTLTIQRTEQRDSAMYRCASSLDYPNTGELFFGEGSRLTVL.

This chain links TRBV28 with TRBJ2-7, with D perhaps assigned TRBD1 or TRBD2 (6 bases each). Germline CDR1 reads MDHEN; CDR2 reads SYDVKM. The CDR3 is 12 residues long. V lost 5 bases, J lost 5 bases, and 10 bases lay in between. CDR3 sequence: CASSGGRDEQYF. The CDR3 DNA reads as TGTGCCAGCAGTGGGGGGCGGGACGAGCAGTACTTC. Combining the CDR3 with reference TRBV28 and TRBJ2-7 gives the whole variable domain DVKVTQSSRYLVKRTGEKVFLECVQDMDHENMFWYRQDPGLGLRLIYFSYDVKMKEKGDIPEGYSVSREKKERFSLILESASTNQTSMYLCASSGGRDEQYFGPGTRLTVT.

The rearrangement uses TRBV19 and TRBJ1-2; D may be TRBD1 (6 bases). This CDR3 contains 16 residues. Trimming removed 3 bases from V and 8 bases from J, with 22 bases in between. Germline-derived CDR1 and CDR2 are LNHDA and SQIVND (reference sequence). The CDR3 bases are TGTGCCAGTAGTATCATCCCGGCTTCACAGGGCAGGGGCTACACCTTC. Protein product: CASSIIPASQGRGYTF. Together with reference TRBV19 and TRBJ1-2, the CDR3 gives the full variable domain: DGGITQSPKYLFRKEGQNVTLSCEQNLNHDAMYWYRQDPGQGLRLIYYSQIVNDFQKGDIAEGYSVSREKKESFPLTVTSAQKNPTAFYLCASSIIPASQGRGYTFGSGTRLTVV.

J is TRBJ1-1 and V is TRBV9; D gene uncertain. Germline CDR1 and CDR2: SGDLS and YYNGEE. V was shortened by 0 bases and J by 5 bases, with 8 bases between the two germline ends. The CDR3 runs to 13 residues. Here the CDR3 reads CASSVEGITEAFF. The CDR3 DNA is TGTGCCAGCAGCGTAGAAGGCATAACTGAAGCTTTCTTT. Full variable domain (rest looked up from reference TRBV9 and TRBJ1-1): DSGVTQTPKHLITATGQRVTLRCSPRSGDLSVYWYQQSLDQGLQFLIQYYNGEERAKGNILERFSAQQFPDLHSELNLSSLELGDSALYFCASSVEGITEAFFGQGTRLTVV.

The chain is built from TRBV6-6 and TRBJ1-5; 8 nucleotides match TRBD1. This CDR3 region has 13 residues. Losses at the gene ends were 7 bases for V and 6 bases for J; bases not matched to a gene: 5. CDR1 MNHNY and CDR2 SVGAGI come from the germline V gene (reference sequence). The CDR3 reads CASTQGASQPQHF. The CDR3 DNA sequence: TGTGCCAGCACCCAGGGGGCGAGTCAGCCCCAGCATTTT.

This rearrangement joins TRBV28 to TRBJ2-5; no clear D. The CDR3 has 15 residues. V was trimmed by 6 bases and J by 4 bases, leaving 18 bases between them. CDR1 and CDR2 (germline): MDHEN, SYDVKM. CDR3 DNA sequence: TGTGCCAGCAGGCCACCAGTTGGTAGATCAGAGACCCAGTACTTC. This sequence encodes CASRPPVGRSETQYF.

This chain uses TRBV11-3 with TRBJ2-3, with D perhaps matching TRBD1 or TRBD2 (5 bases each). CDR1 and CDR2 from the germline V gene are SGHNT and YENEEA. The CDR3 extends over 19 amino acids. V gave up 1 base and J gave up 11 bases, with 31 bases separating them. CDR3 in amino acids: CASSLVYFGAQDRPIMQYF. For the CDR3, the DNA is TGTGCCAGCAGCTTAGTGTACTTCGGGGCCCAAGACCGCCCGATTATGCAGTATTTT.

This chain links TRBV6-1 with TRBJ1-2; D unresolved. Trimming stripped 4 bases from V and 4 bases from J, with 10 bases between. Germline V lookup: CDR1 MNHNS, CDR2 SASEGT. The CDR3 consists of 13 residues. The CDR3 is CASSVDLGYGYTF. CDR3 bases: TGTGCCAGCAGTGTTGACCTTGGCTATGGCTACACCTTC.

The CDR3: CSVEGSANYGYTF. The CDR3 DNA sequence: TGCAGCGTTGAGGGGTCGGCTAACTATGGCTACACCTTC. This sequence joins TRBV29-1 and TRBJ1-2; no clear D. Germline assignment: CDR1 SQVTM and CDR2 ANQGSEA. This CDR3 spans 13 amino acids. V gave up 3 bases and J gave up 0 bases, with 8 bases separating them.

CDR3 sequence: CASSLYQGYEQYF. DNA of the CDR3: TGTGCCAGCAGCTTATATCAGGGCTACGAGCAGTACTTC. V and J are TRBV7-2 and TRBJ2-7; D is possibly TRBD1 (5 bases). Germline V gene data show CDR1 as SGHTA and CDR2 as FQGNSA. V was cut by 2 bases and J by 3 bases, with 8 bases left in between. CDR3 length equals 13 residues. Drawing the rest from reference TRBV7-2 and TRBJ2-7, the complete variable domain is GAGVSQSPSNKVTEKGKDVELRCDPISGHTALYWYRQSLGQGLEFLIYFQGNSAPDKSGLPSDRFSAERTGGSVSTLTIQRTQQEDSAVYLCASSLYQGYEQYFGPGTRLTVT.